These 20 T cell receptor beta chains originate from one sample sequenced in a study of shared clonotypes between healthy human individuals. TCRdb's copy holds only in-frame clones and misses some; the assay was immunoSEQ multiplex PCR. The top ten hold around 0.38% of the sample, which has more than 1.2 million clones, just under 99% seen once. Sequences were obtained from naive CD4+ T cells sorted from blood. As to subset: CD45RA+ positively selected. All receptors derive from a man aged 25-45 years in good health.

The rearrangement uses TRBV19 and TRBJ2-2, with D possibly called TRBD1 or TRBD2 (5 bases each). This CDR3 has 15 amino acids. The V and J ends lost 7 bases and 6 bases respectively, with 18 bases between them. Germline V gene lookup returns CDR1 LNHDA and CDR2 SQIVND (reference sequence). CDR3 sequence reads: CASNPGRVVPGELFF. Here the CDR3 DNA reads TGTGCCAGTAACCCGGGACGGGTCGTCCCCGGGGAGCTGTTTTTT.

As to this clone: Other nucleotide sequences in the sample specify the same CDR3. The chain combines TRBV5-1 with TRBJ2-1; D might be TRBD2 (6 bases). This CDR3 has 15 residues. The germline gives CDR1 SGHRS, CDR2 YFSETQ. Trimming took off 0 bases at V and 3 bases at J, with 10 bases between the two ends. The CDR3 DNA reads TGCGCCAGCAGCTTGGGCGCCGGGAGCTACAATGAGCAGTTCTTC. Translated, it gives CASSLGAGSYNEQFF.

This chain joins TRBV4-1 and TRBJ1-5; weak D call: TRBD1 (6 bases). Germline V gene sequence: CDR1 MGHRA, CDR2 YSYEKL. This CDR3 region has 16 residues. Trimming took off 0 bases at V and 3 bases at J, with 12 bases between the two ends. The CDR3 loop is CASSQDGGAANQPQHF. The CDR3 DNA sequence: TGCGCCAGCAGCCAAGATGGGGGGGCTGCCAATCAGCCCCAGCATTTT.

This sequence joins TRBV5-1 and TRBJ2-7; D ambiguous. Trimming left V 5 bases short and J 6 bases short, with 18 bases between. CDR1 is SGHRS and CDR2 is YFSETQ in the germline V gene. The CDR3 contains 14 residues. The CDR3: CASSLSRLPGEQYF. The CDR3 DNA follows: TGCGCCAGCAGTTTATCTCGATTGCCTGGCGAGCAGTACTTC.

The CDR3 here is CASSSLGASGILAEQYF. The DNA of the CDR3 is TGTGCCAGCAGCTCCCTTGGGGCTAGCGGGATCTTGGCCGAGCAGTACTTC. V and J are TRBV7-9 and TRBJ2-7; TRBD2 aligns across 9 bases. V trimming: 4 bases; J trimming: 6 bases; junction bases outside the gene matches: 16. The CDR3 length is 17 residues. Germline CDR1 is SEHNR and CDR2 is FQNEAQ (reference sequence).

The chain employs TRBV7-9 and TRBJ1-1; no firm D call. Trimming shortened V by 5 bases and J by 2 bases, and 9 bases separated the two germline ends. Germline-derived CDR1 and CDR2 are SEHNR and FQNEAQ (reference sequence). This CDR3 has 13 residues. This chain's CDR3 is CASSTHINTEAFF. CDR3 sequence (DNA): TGTGCCAGCAGCACGCATATTAACACTGAAGCTTTCTTT.

The chain joins TRBV15 to TRBJ1-1; 9 positions agree with TRBD1. This CDR3 has 17 amino acids. Trimming at V came to 1 base and at J to 2 bases, leaving 8 bases not matched to a gene. From germline, CDR1 is LNHNV and CDR2 YYDKDF (reference sequence). The CDR3 nucleotides are TGTGCCACCAGCAGAGTTACCGGGACAGGGAAAAACACTGAAGCTTTCTTT. Translation: CATSRVTGTGKNTEAFF.

The rearrangement joins TRBV11-2 to TRBJ2-7; no firm D call. V was pared by 5 bases and J by 4 bases, with 18 bases between. There are 15 residues in the CDR3. Germline CDR1 and CDR2: SGHAT and FQNNGV. CDR3 protein: CASSLLGPEAYEQYF. DNA for the CDR3: TGTGCCAGCAGCCTCTTAGGACCTGAGGCTTACGAGCAGTACTTC.

V usage is TRBV4-2 and J usage is TRBJ1-2, with D perhaps matching TRBD1 (5 bases). Trimming removed 4 bases at V and 2 bases at J, with 14 bases between. CDR1 LGHNA and CDR2 YNFKEQ come from the germline V gene. The CDR3 extends over 15 amino acids. The CDR3 spells CASSPETVANYGYTF. CDR3 nucleotides: TGTGCCAGCAGCCCCGAGACAGTTGCGAACTATGGCTACACCTTC.

The chain joins TRBV19 to TRBJ2-1, with D maybe TRBD2 (6 bases). CDR3 length: 14 amino acids. Trimming pared 4 bases from V and 4 bases from J, leaving 11 bases between. CDR1 and CDR2 from the germline V gene are LNHDA and SQIVND (reference sequence). CDR3 residues: CASSNLAEYNEQFF. The CDR3 DNA is TGTGCCAGTAGTAACTTAGCGGAATACAATGAGCAGTTCTTC.

The sample holds one count of this clone. The V and J genes are TRBV30 and TRBJ2-1; the D gene is possibly TRBD2 (6 bases). Per the germline V gene, CDR1 is GTSNPN and CDR2 is SVGIG (reference sequence). V lost 3 bases, J lost 6 bases, and 18 bases lay in between. The CDR3 has 15 amino acids. The CDR3 protein is CAWSLRGSVGNEQFF. CDR3 bases: TGTGCCTGGAGCCTCCGGGGGTCGGTAGGCAATGAGCAGTTCTTC. Variable domain in full (rest from reference TRBV30 and TRBJ2-1): SQTIHQWPATLVQPVGSPLSLECTVEGTSNPNLYWYRQAAGRGLQLLFYSVGIGQISSEVPQNLSASRPQDRQFILSSKKLLLSDSGFYLCAWSLRGSVGNEQFFGPGTRLTVL.

The rearrangement uses TRBV6-6 and TRBJ2-3; 7 bases fit TRBD2. With V trimmed by 4 bases and J by 5 bases, 12 bases remained unmatched. This CDR3 has 16 amino acids. Germline V gives CDR1 MNHNY, CDR2 SVGAGI (reference sequence). CDR3: CASSSKRDLYGDTQYF. CDR3 DNA: TGTGCCAGCAGTTCTAAGCGGGATCTCTATGGAGATACGCAGTATTTT.

The CDR3 is CASSPDAYNEQFF. For the CDR3, the DNA is TGCGCCAGCAGTCCTGACGCCTACAATGAGCAGTTCTTC. The V call is TRBV5-1, the J call TRBJ2-1; no clear D. The CDR3 sequence is 13 residues long. CDR1 is SGHRS and CDR2 is YFSETQ in the germline V gene. The V gene lost 5 bases and the J gene lost 2 bases, with 8 bases spanning the gap.

The V call is TRBV9, the J call TRBJ2-7; TRBD1 aligns across 9 bases. CDR1 SGDLS and CDR2 YYNGEE come from the germline V gene. The length of the CDR3 is 14 residues. Trimming cost V 2 bases and J 5 bases; bases outside gene matches: 5. The CDR3 reads CASSVGTGSHEQYF. CDR3 DNA: TGTGCCAGCAGCGTCGGGACAGGGTCCCACGAGCAGTACTTC.

The chain links TRBV28 to TRBJ1-4; a possible D gene is TRBD1 (6 bases). Germline V CDR1 and CDR2: MDHEN, SYDVKM. CDR3 length equals 13 residues. Between the trimmed V and J ends, which lost 5 bases and 12 bases, there was a span of 16 bases. CDR3 region: CASSVLGPGELFF. The DNA of the CDR3 is TGTGCCAGCAGTGTCCTGGGTCCAGGGGAACTGTTTTTT. Combining the CDR3 with reference TRBV28 and TRBJ1-4 gives the whole variable domain DVKVTQSSRYLVKRTGEKVFLECVQDMDHENMFWYRQDPGLGLRLIYFSYDVKMKEKGDIPEGYSVSREKKERFSLILESASTNQTSMYLCASSVLGPGELFFGSGTQLSVL.

This clone appeared once. This chain joins TRBV28 and TRBJ2-1; D gene ambiguous. Trimming took 6 bases from V and 6 from J, leaving 12 bases between them. The germline gives CDR1 MDHEN, CDR2 SYDVKM. The CDR3 consists of 13 residues. CDR3 coding DNA: TGTGCCAGCAGCATTCACCCGGCCAATGAGCAGTTCTTC. Its protein product is CASSIHPANEQFF.

The chain is built from TRBV27 and TRBJ2-5; no clear D gene. V lost 1 base to trimming and J lost 1 base, with 13 bases between them. The CDR3 spans 16 residues. Germline-derived CDR1 and CDR2 are MNHEY and SMNVEV (reference sequence). The CDR3 sequence is CASSLFSRAIQETQYF. CDR3 nucleotides: TGTGCCAGCAGTTTATTTAGTAGAGCGATCCAAGAGACCCAGTACTTC.

The CDR3 DNA reads TGTGCCAGCAGTTACGGGGACAGGGGTGAAGGCTACACCTTC. This gives the protein CASSYGDRGEGYTF. The rearrangement links TRBV6-6 to TRBJ1-2; TRBD1 matches 10 bases. The CDR3 sequence is 14 residues long. After removal of 2 bases from V and 8 bases from J, the junction contained 5 bases not matched to a gene. The germline V gene has CDR1 MNHNY and CDR2 SVGAGI (reference sequence).

V usage is TRBV29-1 and J usage is TRBJ2-3, with D possibly TRBD1 on 6 matching bases. The germline CDR1 and CDR2 sequences are SQVTM and ANQGSEA. The V end lost 6 bases, the J end lost 0 bases, and 22 bases lay between the germline ends. This CDR3 spans 17 amino acids. CDR3 amino acids: CSVDSSIVSGSTDTQYF. The CDR3 DNA reads TGCAGCGTGGACAGTTCGATTGTGAGCGGTAGCACAGATACGCAGTATTTT.

V is TRBV7-9 and J is TRBJ2-7; the match to TRBD1 covers 7 bases. CDR1 and CDR2 (germline): SEHNR, FQNEAQ (reference sequence). J lost 4 bases, V lost 1 base, and 4 bases had no gene match. This CDR3 is 14 amino acids long. The CDR3 coding sequence is TGTGCCAGCAGCTTAGGAGGGGGCTGGTACGAGCAGTACTTC. This gives the protein CASSLGGGWYEQYF.